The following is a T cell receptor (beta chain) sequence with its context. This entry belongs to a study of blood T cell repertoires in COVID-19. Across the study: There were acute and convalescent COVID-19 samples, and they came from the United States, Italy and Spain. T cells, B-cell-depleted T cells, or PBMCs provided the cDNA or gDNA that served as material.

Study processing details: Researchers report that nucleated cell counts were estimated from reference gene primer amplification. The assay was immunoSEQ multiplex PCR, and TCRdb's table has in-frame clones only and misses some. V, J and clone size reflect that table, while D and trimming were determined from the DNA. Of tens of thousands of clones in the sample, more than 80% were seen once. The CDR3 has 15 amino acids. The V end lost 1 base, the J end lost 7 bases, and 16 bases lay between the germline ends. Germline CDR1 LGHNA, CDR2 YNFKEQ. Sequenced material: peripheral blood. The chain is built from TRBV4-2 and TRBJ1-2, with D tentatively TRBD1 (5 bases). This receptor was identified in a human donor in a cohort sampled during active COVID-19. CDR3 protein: CASSQVSGPLGGYTF. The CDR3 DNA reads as TGTGCCAGCAGCCAAGTGTCAGGGCCATTGGGTGGCTACACCTTC.